This record covers a single TCR beta chain. This CDR3 has 16 residues. From germline, CDR1 is SGHRS and CDR2 YFSETQ. With 0 bases clipped from V and 5 bases from J, the junction kept 5 bases outside the gene matches. The record originates from a study of cytomegalovirus exposure and HLA in healthy donors. The PCR contained 60 Vbeta and 13 Jbeta primers. TCRdb keeps only in-frame clones here, not all; method: immunoSEQ multiplex PCR. The sample carries some 89,000 clones, roughly 85% recorded once. The receptor was derived from a man aged 35 to 55 in good health and CMV-seropositive. Input material: PBMCs. J is TRBJ2-5 and V is TRBV5-1, with 12 bases identical to TRBD1. The CDR3 region has the DNA TGCGCCAGCAGCTTGGGGGACAGGGGGCGTACCGAGACCCAGTACTTC. It yields the protein CASSLGDRGRTETQYF.